What follows describes a single TCR beta chain. The sample originates from a study of blood T cell repertoires in COVID-19. TCRdb's copy holds only in-frame clones and misses some; the assay was immunoSEQ multiplex PCR. The profile shows around 240,000 clones, roughly 88% of them singletons. The V gene end was trimmed by 4 bases and the J gene end by 6 bases; junction bases not matched to a gene: 8. This CDR3 is 15 amino acids long. In germline, CDR1 is MNHEY, CDR2 SVGAGI. Sequenced material: peripheral blood. This clonotype was sampled from a woman between 40 and 55 years old who had recovered from COVID-19. The chain recombines TRBV6-5 with TRBJ1-5, with TRBD1 identical over 8 bases. The CDR3 is CASSSGQGALQPQHF. The CDR3 coding sequence is TGTGCCAGCAGTTCCGGACAGGGCGCCCTTCAGCCCCAGCATTTT.